This T cell receptor (beta chain) came from a study of blood T cell repertoires in COVID-19. In the study overall: Nucleic acid was either cDNA or gDNA, and it came from T cells, B-cell-depleted T cells, or PBMCs.

Original processing methods: Nucleated cell number was recorded as an estimate derived from reference gene primer amplification. Sequenced by immunoSEQ multiplex PCR; TCRdb stores in-frame clones only, minus some. That table supplies the V and J calls and clone size; D and trimming were determined from the DNA. The sample includes under 95,000 clones, about nine tenths of them seen just once. CDR1 and CDR2 from the germline V gene are SGHNT and YYREEE (reference sequence). The ends were cut back, 3 bases at V and 3 bases at J, with 2 bases in the middle. This CDR3 has 11 amino acids. Source material: peripheral blood. This receptor was taken from a man between 50 and 59 years old with COVID-19, enrolled during active disease. The rearrangement uses TRBV5-4 and TRBJ2-3; D remains unclear. The CDR3 coding sequence is TGTGCCAGCAGCTCGACAGATACGCAGTATTTT. Encoded protein: CASSSTDTQYF.